This TCR beta chain was recovered during a study of cytomegalovirus exposure and HLA in healthy donors. Use of 60 Vbeta and 13 Jbeta primers characterized the PCR. The repertoire was sequenced with immunoSEQ multiplex PCR; TCRdb's copy has only in-frame clones and lacks some. The sample shows approximately 140,000 clones, 65% to 80% of them seen only once. This CDR3 has 14 amino acids. Germline V gene lookup returns CDR1 MNHNS and CDR2 SASEGT. Trimming left V 3 bases short and J 1 base short, with 7 bases between. The receptor comes from a male donor in good health and CMV-seropositive. V gene TRBV6-1 combines with J gene TRBJ2-1; TRBD2 is a possible D gene (5 bases). Sequences were obtained from PBMCs. The CDR3 region has the DNA TGTGCCAGCAGTGAGCGCGGGTCCTACAATGAGCAGTTCTTC. Translated: CASSERGSYNEQFF.